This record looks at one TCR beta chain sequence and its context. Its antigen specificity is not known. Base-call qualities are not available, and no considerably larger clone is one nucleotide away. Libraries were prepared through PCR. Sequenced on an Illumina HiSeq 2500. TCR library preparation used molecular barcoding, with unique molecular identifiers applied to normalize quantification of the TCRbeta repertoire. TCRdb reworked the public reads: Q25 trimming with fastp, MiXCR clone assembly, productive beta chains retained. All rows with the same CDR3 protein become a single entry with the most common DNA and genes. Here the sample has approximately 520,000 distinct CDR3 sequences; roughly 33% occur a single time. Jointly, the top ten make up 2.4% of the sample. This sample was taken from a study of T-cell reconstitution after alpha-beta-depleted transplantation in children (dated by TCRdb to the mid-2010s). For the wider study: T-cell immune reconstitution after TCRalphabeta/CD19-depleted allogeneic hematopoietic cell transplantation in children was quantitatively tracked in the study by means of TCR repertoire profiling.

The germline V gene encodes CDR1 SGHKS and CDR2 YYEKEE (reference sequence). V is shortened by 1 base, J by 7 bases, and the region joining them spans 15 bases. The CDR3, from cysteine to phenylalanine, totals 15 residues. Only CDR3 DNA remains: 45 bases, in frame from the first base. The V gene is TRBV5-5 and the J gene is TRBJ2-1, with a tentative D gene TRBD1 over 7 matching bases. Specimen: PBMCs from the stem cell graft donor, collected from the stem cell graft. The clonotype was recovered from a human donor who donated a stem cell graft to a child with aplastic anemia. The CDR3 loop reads CASSLSGGGMNEQFF. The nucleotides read TGTGCCAGCAGCTTGTCAGGGGGAGGTATGAATGAGCAGTTCTTC.